Below, 2 T cell receptor beta chains from the same sample are listed, as sequenced in a study of blood T cell repertoires in COVID-19. Assay: immunoSEQ multiplex PCR; the TCRdb copy retains only in-frame clones and omits some. The table records about 220,000 clones, about four fifths of them present only once. The specimen sequenced was peripheral blood. Source of these receptors: an elderly woman with acute or convalescent COVID-19.

The chain carries TRBV5-8 and TRBJ2-3; 9 bases align to TRBD1. The CDR3 runs to 15 residues. Per germline, CDR1 SGHTS and CDR2 YDEGEE. Trimming at V came to 6 bases and at J to 3 bases, leaving 8 bases not matched to a gene. CDR3 in amino acids: CASTRTGGRTDTQYF. The CDR3 DNA reads TGTGCCAGCACGCGTACAGGGGGCCGAACAGATACGCAGTATTTT.

V usage is TRBV7-3 and J usage is TRBJ2-6; D possibly corresponds to TRBD1 (6 bases). CDR3 length: 17 amino acids. The ends were cut back, 5 bases at V and 2 bases at J, with 16 bases in the middle. Germline values: CDR1 SGHTA, CDR2 FQGTGA. CDR3 loop: CASSPPGAGPGANVLTF. CDR3 coding DNA: TGTGCCAGCAGCCCACCAGGGGCAGGGCCTGGGGCCAACGTCCTGACTTTC.